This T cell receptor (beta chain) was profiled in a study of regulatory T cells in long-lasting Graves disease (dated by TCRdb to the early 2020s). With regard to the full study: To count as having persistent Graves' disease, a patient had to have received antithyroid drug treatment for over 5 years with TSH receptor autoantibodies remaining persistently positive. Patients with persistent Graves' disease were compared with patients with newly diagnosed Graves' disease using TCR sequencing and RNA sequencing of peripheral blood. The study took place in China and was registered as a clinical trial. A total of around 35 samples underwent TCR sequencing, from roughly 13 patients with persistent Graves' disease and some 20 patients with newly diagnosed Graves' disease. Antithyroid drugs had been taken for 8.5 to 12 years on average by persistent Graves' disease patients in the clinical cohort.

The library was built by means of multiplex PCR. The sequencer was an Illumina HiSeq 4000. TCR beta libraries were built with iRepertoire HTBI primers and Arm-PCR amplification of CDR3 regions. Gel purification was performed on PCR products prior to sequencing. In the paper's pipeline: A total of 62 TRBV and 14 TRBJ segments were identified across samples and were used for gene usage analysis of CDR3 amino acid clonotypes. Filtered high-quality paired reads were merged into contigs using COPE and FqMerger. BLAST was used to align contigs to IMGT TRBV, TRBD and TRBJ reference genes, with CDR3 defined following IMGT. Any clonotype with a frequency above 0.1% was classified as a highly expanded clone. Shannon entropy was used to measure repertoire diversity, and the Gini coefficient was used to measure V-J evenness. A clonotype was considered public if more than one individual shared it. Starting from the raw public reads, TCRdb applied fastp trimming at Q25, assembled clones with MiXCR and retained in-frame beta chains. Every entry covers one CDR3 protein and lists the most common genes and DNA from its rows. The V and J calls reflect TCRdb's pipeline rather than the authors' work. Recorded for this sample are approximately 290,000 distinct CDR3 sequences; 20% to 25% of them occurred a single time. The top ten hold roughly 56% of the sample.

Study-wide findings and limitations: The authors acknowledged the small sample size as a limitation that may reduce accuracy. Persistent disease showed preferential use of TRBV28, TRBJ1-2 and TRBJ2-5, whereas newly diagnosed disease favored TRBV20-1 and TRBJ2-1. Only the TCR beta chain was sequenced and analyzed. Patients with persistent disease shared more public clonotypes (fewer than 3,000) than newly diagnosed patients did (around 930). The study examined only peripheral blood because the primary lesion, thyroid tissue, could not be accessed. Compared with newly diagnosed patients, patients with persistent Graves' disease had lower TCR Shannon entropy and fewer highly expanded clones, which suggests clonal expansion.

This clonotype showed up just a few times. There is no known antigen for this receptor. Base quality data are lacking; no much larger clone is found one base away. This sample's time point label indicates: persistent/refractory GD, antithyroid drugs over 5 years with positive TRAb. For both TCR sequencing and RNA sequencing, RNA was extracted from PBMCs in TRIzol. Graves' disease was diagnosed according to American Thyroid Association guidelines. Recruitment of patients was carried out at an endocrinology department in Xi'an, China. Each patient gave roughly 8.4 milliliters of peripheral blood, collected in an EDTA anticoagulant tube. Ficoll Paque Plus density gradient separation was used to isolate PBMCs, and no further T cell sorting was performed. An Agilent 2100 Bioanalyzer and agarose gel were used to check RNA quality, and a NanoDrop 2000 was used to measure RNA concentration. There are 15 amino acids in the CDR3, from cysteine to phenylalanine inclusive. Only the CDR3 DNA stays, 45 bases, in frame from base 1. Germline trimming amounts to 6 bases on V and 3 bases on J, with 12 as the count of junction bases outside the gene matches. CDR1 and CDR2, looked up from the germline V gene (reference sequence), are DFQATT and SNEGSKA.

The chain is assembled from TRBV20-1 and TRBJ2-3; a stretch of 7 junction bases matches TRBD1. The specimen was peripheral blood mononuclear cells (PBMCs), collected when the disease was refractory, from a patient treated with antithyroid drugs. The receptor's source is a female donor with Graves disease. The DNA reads TGCAGTGCCAGATCGGCGGCAGGGGGTACAGATACGCAGTATTTT. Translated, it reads CSARSAAGGTDTQYF.